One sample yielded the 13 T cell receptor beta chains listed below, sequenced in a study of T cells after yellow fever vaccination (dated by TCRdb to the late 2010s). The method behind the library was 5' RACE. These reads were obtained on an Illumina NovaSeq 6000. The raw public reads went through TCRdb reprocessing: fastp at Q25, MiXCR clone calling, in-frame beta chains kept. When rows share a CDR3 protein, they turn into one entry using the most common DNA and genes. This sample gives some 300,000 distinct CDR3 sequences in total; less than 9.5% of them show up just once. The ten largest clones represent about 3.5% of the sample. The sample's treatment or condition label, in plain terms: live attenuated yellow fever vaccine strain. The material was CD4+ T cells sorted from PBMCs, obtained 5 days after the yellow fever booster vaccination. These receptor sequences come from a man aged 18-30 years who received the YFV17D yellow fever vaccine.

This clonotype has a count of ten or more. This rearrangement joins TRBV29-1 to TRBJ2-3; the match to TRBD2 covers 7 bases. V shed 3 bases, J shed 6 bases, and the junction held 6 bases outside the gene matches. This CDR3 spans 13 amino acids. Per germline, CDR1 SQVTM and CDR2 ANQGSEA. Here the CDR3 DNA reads TGCAGCGTTGAGACTAGCTCGGCGGATACGCAGTATTTT. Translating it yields CSVETSSADTQYF.

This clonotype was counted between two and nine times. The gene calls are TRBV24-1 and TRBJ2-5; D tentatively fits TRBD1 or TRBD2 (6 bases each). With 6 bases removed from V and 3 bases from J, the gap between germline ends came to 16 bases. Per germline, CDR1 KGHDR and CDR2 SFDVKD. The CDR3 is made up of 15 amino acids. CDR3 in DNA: TGTGCCACCAGTTACGGGGGCCGGCGGGAAGAGACCCAGTACTTC. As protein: CATSYGGRREETQYF.

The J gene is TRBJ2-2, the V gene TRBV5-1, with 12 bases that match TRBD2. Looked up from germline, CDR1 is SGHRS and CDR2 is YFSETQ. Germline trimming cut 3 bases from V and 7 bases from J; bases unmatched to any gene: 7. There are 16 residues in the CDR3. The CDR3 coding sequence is TGCGCCAGCAGCTCGTCTAGCGGGGGGGCAAACGGGGAGCTGTTTTTT. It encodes CASSSSSGGANGELFF.

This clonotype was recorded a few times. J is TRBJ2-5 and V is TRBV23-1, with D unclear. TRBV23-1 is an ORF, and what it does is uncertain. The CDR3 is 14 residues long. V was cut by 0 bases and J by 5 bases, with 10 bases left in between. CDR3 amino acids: CASSQSGLGETQYF. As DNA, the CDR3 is TGCGCCAGCAGTCAATCGGGGTTGGGGGAGACCCAGTACTTC.

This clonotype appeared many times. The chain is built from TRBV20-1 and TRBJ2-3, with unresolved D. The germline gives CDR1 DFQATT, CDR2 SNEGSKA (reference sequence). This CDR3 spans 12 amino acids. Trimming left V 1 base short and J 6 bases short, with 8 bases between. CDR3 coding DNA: TGCAGTGCTAGAGTGTGGTCGGATACGCAGTATTTT. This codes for CSARVWSDTQYF.

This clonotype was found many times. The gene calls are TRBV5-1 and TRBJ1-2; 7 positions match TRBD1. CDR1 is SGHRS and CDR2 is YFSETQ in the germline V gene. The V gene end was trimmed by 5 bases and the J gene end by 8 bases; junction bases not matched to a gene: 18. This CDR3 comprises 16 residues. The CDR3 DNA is TGCGCCAGCAGACCTGCTTACAGGGGAGGAGGTATCGGCTACACCTTC. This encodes CASRPAYRGGGIGYTF.

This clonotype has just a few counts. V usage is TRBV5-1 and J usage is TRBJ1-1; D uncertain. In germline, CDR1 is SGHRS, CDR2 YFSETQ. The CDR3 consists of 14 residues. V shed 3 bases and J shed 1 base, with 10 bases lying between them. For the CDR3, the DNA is TGCGCCAGCAGCTCCCGGGTACAGAACACTGAAGCTTTCTTT. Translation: CASSSRVQNTEAFF.

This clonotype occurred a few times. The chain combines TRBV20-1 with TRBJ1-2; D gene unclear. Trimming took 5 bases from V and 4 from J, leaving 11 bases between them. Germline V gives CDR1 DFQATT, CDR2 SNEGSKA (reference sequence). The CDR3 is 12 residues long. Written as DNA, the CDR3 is TGCAGTGCTTCAGACACGGCCTATGGCTACACCTTC. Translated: CSASDTAYGYTF.

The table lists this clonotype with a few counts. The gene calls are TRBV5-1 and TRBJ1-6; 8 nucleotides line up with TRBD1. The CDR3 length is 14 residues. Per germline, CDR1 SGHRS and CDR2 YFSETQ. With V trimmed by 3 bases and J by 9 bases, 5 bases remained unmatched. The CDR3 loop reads CASSSTGALSPLHF. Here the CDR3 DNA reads TGCGCCAGCAGCTCGACAGGGGCCCTTTCACCCCTCCACTTT.

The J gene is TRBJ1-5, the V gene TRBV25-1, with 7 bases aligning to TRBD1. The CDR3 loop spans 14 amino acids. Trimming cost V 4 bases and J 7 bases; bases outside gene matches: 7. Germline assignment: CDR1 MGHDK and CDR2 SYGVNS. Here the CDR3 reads CASSVTGDRQPQHF. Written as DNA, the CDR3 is TGTGCCAGCAGTGTAACAGGGGACCGGCAGCCCCAGCATTTT.

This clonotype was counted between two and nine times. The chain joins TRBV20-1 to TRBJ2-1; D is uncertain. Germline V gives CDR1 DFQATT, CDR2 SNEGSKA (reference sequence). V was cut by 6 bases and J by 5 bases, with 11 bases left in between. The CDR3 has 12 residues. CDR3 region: CSAPAVHNEQFF. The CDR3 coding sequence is TGCAGTGCCCCCGCCGTACACAATGAGCAGTTCTTC.

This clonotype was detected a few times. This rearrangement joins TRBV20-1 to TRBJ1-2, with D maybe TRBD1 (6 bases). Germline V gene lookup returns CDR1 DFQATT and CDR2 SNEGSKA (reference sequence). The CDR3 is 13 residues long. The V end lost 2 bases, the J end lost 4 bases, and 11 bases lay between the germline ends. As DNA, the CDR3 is TGCAGTGCTAGAAAGGGGGAAGGCTATGGCTACACCTTC. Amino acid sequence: CSARKGEGYGYTF.

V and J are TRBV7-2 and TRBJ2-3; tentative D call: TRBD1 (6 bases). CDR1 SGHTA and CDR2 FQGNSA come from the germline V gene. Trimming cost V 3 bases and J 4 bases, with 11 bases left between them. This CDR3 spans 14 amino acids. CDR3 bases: TGTGCCAGCAGCTTCGAGGGGGTGGCAGATACGCAGTATTTT. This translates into CASSFEGVADTQYF.